This entry features one T cell receptor beta chain sequence. The antigen remains unidentified. The data belong to a study of T cells in women clearing cervical HPV infection. Study as a whole: Only a few women had HLA typing results available.

immunoSEQ multiplex PCR used an average of approximately 1,300 ng genomic DNA. Here immunoSEQ multiplex PCR was the method, and the copy in TCRdb shows in-frame clones only, minus some. This sample's table reports 25,000 to 35,000 clones. Overall study results and limits: It is unknown whether associations predate infection; no effector/memory or HPV-specific sorting. CIN3+ cases had significantly higher TCR repertoire richness than controls, but evenness did not differ.

The origin of this receptor is a woman between 18 and 70 years old with a cervical HPV16 infection that either progressed to CIN3+ or cleared (not recorded which). Material for sequencing was blood buffy coat.

CDR3 amino acids: CASSQDRSYGYTF. CDR3 DNA, as far as it was read: TGTGCCAGTAGTCAAGACAGATCCTATGGC. The chain combines TRBV19 with TRBJ1-2; D possibly corresponds to TRBD1 (5 bases). The read terminates 3 residues before the CDR3 end, so the remaining end is supplied by the germline J gene. This CDR3 is built from 13 residues. Germline V gene sequence: CDR1 LNHDA, CDR2 SQIVND (reference sequence). V dropped 5 bases and J dropped 4 bases, with 11 bases sitting between them.